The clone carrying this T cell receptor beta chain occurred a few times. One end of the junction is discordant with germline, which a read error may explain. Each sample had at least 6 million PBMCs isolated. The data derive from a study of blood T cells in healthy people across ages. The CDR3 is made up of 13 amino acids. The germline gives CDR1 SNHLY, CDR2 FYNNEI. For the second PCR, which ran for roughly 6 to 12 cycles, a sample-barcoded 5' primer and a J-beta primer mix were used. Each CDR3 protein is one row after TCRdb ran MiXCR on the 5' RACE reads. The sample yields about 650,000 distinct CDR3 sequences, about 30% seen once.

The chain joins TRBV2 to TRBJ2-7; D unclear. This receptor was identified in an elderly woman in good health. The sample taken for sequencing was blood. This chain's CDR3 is CASREGRAYEQYF. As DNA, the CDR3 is TGTGCCAGCAGAGAAGGACGGGCCTACGAGCAGTACTTC.